This is a list of T cell receptor beta chains from one sample in a study of PD-L1 blockade in urothelial cancer. Profiled with immunoSEQ multiplex PCR; TCRdb holds only in-frame clones, not every one. Here the sample spans over 65,000 clones, roughly 90% being singletons. Source: PBMCs, taken around atezolizumab (anti-PD-L1) treatment. The receptors come from a man in his 70s with urothelial cancer. CDR3s include the opening cysteine and the closing phenylalanine or tryptophan. Fields, in order: CDR3 protein, CDR3 DNA, V gene, CDR3 length, D gene, clone size, J gene. A D gene is named only where the DNA matches it firmly. Some rows have no size entry. The others give once, few or many, or a class for an expanded clone.

CDR3: CASSLNKQPQHF
DNA: TGTGCCAGCAGCTTGAATAAACAGCCCCAGCATTTT
V: TRBV5-4
length: 12
D: -
size: once
J: TRBJ1-5

CDR3: CASNPGHNYNEQFF
DNA: TGTGCCAGCAACCCGGGACATAATTACAATGAGCAGTTCTTC
V: TRBV7-3
length: 14
D: -
size: -
J: TRBJ2-1

CDR3: CASRRQDTSRFF
DNA: TGTGCCAGCAGACGACAGGACACATCCCGGTTCTTC
V: TRBV2
length: 12
D: -
size: -
J: TRBJ2-1

CDR3: CASSAGQGDPSNQPQHF
DNA: TGTGCCAGCAGCGCGGGACAGGGTGATCCTAGCAATCAGCCCCAGCATTTT
V: TRBV7-9
length: 17
D: TRBD1
size: -
J: TRBJ1-5

CDR3: CSVVGVQRLGYTF
DNA: TGCAGCGTTGTAGGGGTACAACGTCTTGGCTACACCTTC
V: TRBV29-1
length: 13
D: -
size: once
J: TRBJ1-2

CDR3: CASSPNPVSGANVLTF
DNA: TGTGCCAGCAGCCCGAACCCAGTCTCTGGGGCCAACGTCCTGACTTTC
V: TRBV5-4
length: 16
D: -
size: -
J: TRBJ2-6

CDR3: CSVVWRDHSYEQYF
DNA: TGCAGCGTTGTTTGGCGGGACCACTCCTACGAGCAGTACTTC
V: TRBV29-1
length: 14
D: -
size: -
J: TRBJ2-7

CDR3: CASRETGNTEAFF
DNA: TGTGCCAGCAGGGAGACAGGGAACACTGAAGCTTTCTTT
V: TRBV6-5
length: 13
D: -
size: -
J: TRBJ1-1

CDR3: CASSPAGQGGDTQYF
DNA: TGCGCCAGCAGCCCGGCGGGACAGGGGGGAGATACGCAGTATTTT
V: TRBV4-1
length: 15
D: TRBD1
size: -
J: TRBJ2-3

CDR3: CSVASGPNYGYTF
DNA: TGCAGCGTTGCCTCAGGGCCAAACTATGGCTACACCTTC
V: TRBV29-1
length: 13
D: -
size: -
J: TRBJ1-2

CDR3: CASSLAGVATYGYTF
DNA: TGTGCCAGCAGCTTAGCAGGGGTCGCAACCTATGGCTACACCTTC
V: TRBV5-6
length: 15
D: -
size: -
J: TRBJ1-2

CDR3: CASSLGGQLNQPQHF
DNA: TGTGCCAGCAGCTTGGGGGGACAGCTCAATCAGCCCCAGCATTTT
V: TRBV5-6
length: 15
D: TRBD1
size: -
J: TRBJ1-5

CDR3: CASSRNSDTQYF
DNA: TGCGCCAGCAGCCGAAACTCAGATACGCAGTATTTT
V: TRBV5-1
length: 12
D: -
size: -
J: TRBJ2-3

CDR3: CASRQTSDRSGGNQPQHF
DNA: TGTGCCAGCCGACAAACCTCGGACAGATCAGGAGGAAATCAGCCCCAGCATTTT
V: TRBV27
length: 18
D: -
size: -
J: TRBJ1-5

CDR3: CASSPPGQLNQPQHF
DNA: TGTGCCAGCTCACCACCGGGACAGCTAAATCAGCCCCAGCATTTT
V: TRBV18
length: 15
D: TRBD1
size: once
J: TRBJ1-5

CDR3: CASSGTRGRDTDTQYF
DNA: TGCGCCAGCAGCGGGACCAGGGGGCGGGACACAGATACGCAGTATTTT
V: TRBV4-1
length: 16
D: TRBD1
size: -
J: TRBJ2-3

CDR3: CASGSGGYEQYF
DNA: TGTGCCAGCGGCTCGGGTGGGTACGAGCAGTACTTC
V: TRBV7-3
length: 12
D: -
size: -
J: TRBJ2-7

CDR3: CASSLKQGAETQYF
DNA: TGTGCCAGCAGCTTGAAACAGGGTGCAGAGACCCAGTACTTC
V: TRBV5-4
length: 14
D: -
size: -
J: TRBJ2-5

CDR3: CASSISGSTDTQYF
DNA: TGTGCCAGCAGCATTAGCGGGAGTACAGATACGCAGTATTTT
V: TRBV28
length: 14
D: TRBD2
size: -
J: TRBJ2-3

CDR3: CASSSTGRGYGYTF
DNA: TGTGCCAGCAGTTCGACAGGGCGAGGCTATGGCTACACCTTC
V: TRBV11-2
length: 14
D: TRBD1
size: -
J: TRBJ1-2

CDR3: CASSLAASGASDTGELFF
DNA: TGCGCCAGCAGCTTGGCAGCTAGCGGGGCTTCGGACACCGGGGAGCTGTTTTTT
V: TRBV5-1
length: 18
D: TRBD2
size: -
J: TRBJ2-2

CDR3: CASSLPSGQETQYF
DNA: TGTGCCAGCAGTTTGCCTAGCGGACAAGAGACCCAGTACTTC
V: TRBV28
length: 14
D: TRBD2
size: -
J: TRBJ2-5

CDR3: CASSVGGLAGNNEQFF
DNA: TGTGCCAGCAGCGTAGGGGGACTAGCGGGTAACAATGAGCAGTTCTTC
V: TRBV9
length: 16
D: TRBD2
size: -
J: TRBJ2-1

CDR3: CASSLQGAVSYEQYF
DNA: TGTGCCAGCAGCCTCCAGGGTGCGGTGTCCTACGAGCAGTACTTC
V: TRBV7-6
length: 15
D: -
size: few
J: TRBJ2-7

CDR3: CASSQIGRGNQPQHF
DNA: TGCGCCAGCAGCCAAATAGGCAGGGGGAATCAGCCCCAGCATTTT
V: TRBV4-1
length: 15
D: TRBD1
size: -
J: TRBJ1-5

CDR3: CASSIGGPSYNEQFF
DNA: TGTGCCAGTAGTATAGGCGGGCCCTCCTACAATGAGCAGTTCTTC
V: TRBV19
length: 15
D: -
size: -
J: TRBJ2-1

CDR3: CASRQGSNYGYTF
DNA: TGTGCCAGCAGACAGGGGTCTAACTATGGCTACACCTTC
V: TRBV28
length: 13
D: TRBD1
size: -
J: TRBJ1-2

CDR3: CASSGRRGLATTGELFF
DNA: TGTGCCAGCAGCGGGCGTAGAGGACTAGCGACTACCGGGGAGCTGTTTTTT
V: TRBV9
length: 17
D: TRBD2
size: once
J: TRBJ2-2

CDR3: CASSYYRDNTGELFF
DNA: TGTGCCAGCAGCTATTATCGAGATAACACCGGGGAGCTGTTTTTT
V: TRBV11-1
length: 15
D: -
size: once
J: TRBJ2-2

CDR3: CASSESYGTEQFF
DNA: TGTGCCAGCAGTGAGTCTTACGGGACAGAGCAGTTCTTC
V: TRBV6-1
length: 13
D: -
size: -
J: TRBJ2-1

CDR3: CARDKIGRGLSGNTIYF
DNA: TGCGCCAGAGACAAAATCGGCAGGGGGCTCTCTGGAAACACCATATATTTT
V: TRBV5-1
length: 17
D: TRBD1
size: -
J: TRBJ1-3

CDR3: CASSLNTLTGEAFF
DNA: TGTGCCAGCAGTTTAAACACGTTGACGGGTGAAGCTTTCTTT
V: TRBV27
length: 14
D: -
size: -
J: TRBJ1-1

CDR3: CASSVGLAGVTDTQYF
DNA: TGTGCCAGCAGCGTAGGACTAGCGGGAGTTACAGATACGCAGTATTTT
V: TRBV9
length: 16
D: TRBD2
size: -
J: TRBJ2-3

CDR3: CASSLLAEETQYF
DNA: TGTGCCAGCAGCTTATTAGCGGAAGAGACCCAGTACTTC
V: TRBV5-6
length: 13
D: -
size: -
J: TRBJ2-5

CDR3: CASSEAGNPRVYEQYF
DNA: TGTGCCAGCAGTGAAGCGGGCAATCCGAGGGTGTACGAGCAGTACTTC
V: TRBV2
length: 16
D: -
size: -
J: TRBJ2-7

CDR3: CASSFGGGRDNEQFF
DNA: TGCGCCAGCAGCTTTGGGGGAGGCAGGGACAATGAGCAGTTCTTC
V: TRBV5-1
length: 15
D: -
size: -
J: TRBJ2-1

CDR3: CASSPGTEWETQYF
DNA: TGCGCCAGCAGTCCCGGGACTGAGTGGGAGACCCAGTACTTC
V: TRBV5-1
length: 14
D: -
size: -
J: TRBJ2-5

CDR3: CASSSLTSGRDRETQYF
DNA: TGTGCCAGCAGTTCCCTGACTAGCGGGAGGGATAGGGAGACCCAGTACTTC
V: TRBV27
length: 17
D: TRBD2
size: once
J: TRBJ2-5

CDR3: CASSVSGTSGYEQYF
DNA: TGTGCCAGCAGCGTCTCCGGGACTAGCGGCTACGAGCAGTACTTC
V: TRBV9
length: 15
D: TRBD2
size: -
J: TRBJ2-7

CDR3: CATLIDSRLNGEQYF
DNA: TGTGCCACCCTAATAGACAGCCGCCTGAACGGGGAGCAGTACTTC
V: TRBV28
length: 15
D: -
size: -
J: TRBJ2-7

CDR3: CASRIPGLAADEQFF
DNA: TGTGCCAGCAGAATACCGGGACTAGCGGCGGATGAGCAGTTCTTC
V: TRBV11-2
length: 15
D: TRBD2
size: once
J: TRBJ2-1

CDR3: CASSYTGSNTEAFF
DNA: TGTGCCAGCAGTTATACAGGGAGTAACACTGAAGCTTTCTTT
V: TRBV27
length: 14
D: -
size: once
J: TRBJ1-1

CDR3: CASSSDGMGPQHF
DNA: TGTGCCAGCAGCTCGGACGGGATGGGACCCCAGCATTTT
V: TRBV9
length: 13
D: -
size: -
J: TRBJ1-5

CDR3: CASSRGSGGMNTEAFF
DNA: TGTGCCAGCTCACGGGGTTCAGGAGGGATGAACACTGAAGCTTTCTTT
V: TRBV18
length: 16
D: -
size: -
J: TRBJ1-1

CDR3: CASSQGGQESTYNEQFF
DNA: TGTGCCAGCAGCCAAGGAGGCCAAGAATCAACTTACAATGAGCAGTTCTTC
V: TRBV4-2
length: 17
D: -
size: -
J: TRBJ2-1

CDR3: CASSPGTSVRNEQFF
DNA: TGTGCCAGCAGCCCCGGGACTAGTGTCCGTAATGAGCAGTTCTTC
V: TRBV6-6
length: 15
D: TRBD2
size: once
J: TRBJ2-1

CDR3: CASSLTLPTDTSGNTIYF
DNA: TGTGCCAGCAGTTTAACTCTTCCAACCGACACCTCTGGAAACACCATATATTTT
V: TRBV27
length: 18
D: -
size: -
J: TRBJ1-3

CDR3: CASSLTSGNEQFF
DNA: TGCGCCAGCAGCCTTACTAGCGGCAATGAGCAGTTCTTC
V: TRBV5-1
length: 13
D: TRBD2
size: once
J: TRBJ2-1

CDR3: CASSRPGGDNEKLFF
DNA: TGTGCCAGCTCCCGACCAGGGGGCGATAATGAAAAACTGTTTTTT
V: TRBV18
length: 15
D: TRBD1
size: -
J: TRBJ1-4

CDR3: CASSSEGQTKNIQYF
DNA: TGTGCCAGCAGCTCCGAAGGACAAACCAAAAACATTCAGTACTTC
V: TRBV5-4
length: 15
D: -
size: -
J: TRBJ2-4

CDR3: CASTRLAGDYEQYF
DNA: TGTGCCAGCACTCGACTAGCGGGGGACTACGAGCAGTACTTC
V: TRBV6-5
length: 14
D: TRBD2
size: -
J: TRBJ2-7

CDR3: CSGLLAGQTYEQYF
DNA: TGCAGCGGCCTCCTGGCGGGACAGACCTACGAGCAGTACTTC
V: TRBV29-1
length: 14
D: -
size: -
J: TRBJ2-7

CDR3: CASSEIRARISGYTF
DNA: TGTGCCAGTAGCGAGATCAGGGCTCGGATATCTGGCTACACCTTC
V: TRBV19
length: 15
D: -
size: once
J: TRBJ1-2

CDR3: CASSYEGTGYGYTF
DNA: TGTGCCAGCAGTTATGAGGGTACGGGCTATGGCTACACCTTC
V: TRBV6-6
length: 14
D: -
size: once
J: TRBJ1-2

CDR3: CARRTRPAYNEQFF
DNA: TGTGCCAGGAGGACTAGACCGGCCTACAATGAGCAGTTCTTC
V: TRBV19
length: 14
D: TRBD2
size: -
J: TRBJ2-1

CDR3: CASSGLTTANTEAFF
DNA: TGTGCCAGCAGCGGACTGACGACAGCAAACACTGAAGCTTTCTTT
V: TRBV9
length: 15
D: -
size: -
J: TRBJ1-1

CDR3: CAIKAGRDNEQFF
DNA: TGTGCCATCAAAGCGGGAAGAGACAATGAGCAGTTCTTC
V: TRBV10-3
length: 13
D: TRBD2
size: -
J: TRBJ2-1

CDR3: CASSEGGGPLYTQYF
DNA: TGTGCCAGCAGTGAGGGGGGAGGGCCTCTGTATACGCAGTATTTT
V: TRBV6-1
length: 15
D: TRBD2
size: -
J: TRBJ2-3

CDR3: CASSESLTGRSYTEAFF
DNA: TGCGCCAGCAGTGAGTCTTTGACAGGTCGGAGTTACACTGAAGCTTTCTTT
V: TRBV10-2
length: 17
D: -
size: -
J: TRBJ1-1

CDR3: CASSLTQGAGETQYF
DNA: TGTGCCAGCAGCTTAACCCAGGGGGCTGGGGAGACCCAGTACTTC
V: TRBV7-3
length: 15
D: TRBD1
size: -
J: TRBJ2-5